The T cell receptor beta chain described here comes from a study of T cells in Graves' hyperthyroidism and ophthalmopathy. General study findings and limits: Model predictions of ophthalmopathy came a median approximately 6.8 months before onset.

For this clonotype: Its target is not known.

The source material, RNA transcripts, was used to amplify TCR beta CDR3 regions. The TCR CDR3 was amplified in a first-round RT-PCR using the HTBI primer set. MiXCR, run by TCRdb on the multiplex PCR reads, gives a single entry per CDR3 protein. Here the sample spans approximately 490,000 distinct CDR3 sequences, 20% to 25% being singletons. Thyroid ultrasound, orbital computed tomography, clinical symptoms, and serum thyroxine and TRAb underpinned diagnoses. The authors obtained PBMCs from about 9 ml of fresh peripheral blood. The CDR3 spans 16 residues. V was pared by 3 bases and J by 5 bases, with 11 bases of the junction left unmatched. Germline-derived CDR1 and CDR2 are MDHEN and SYDVKM.

This chain joins TRBV28 and TRBJ1-1; 8 nucleotides align to TRBD1. Sequencing was done on a sample of blood. This TCR was recovered from an older woman with Graves' ophthalmopathy. The CDR3 nucleotides are TGTGCCAGCAGTTTCGGGGTCCAGGGGGCGCGGACTGAAGCTTTCTTT. This sequence encodes CASSFGVQGARTEAFF. Drawing the rest from reference TRBV28 and TRBJ1-1, the complete variable domain is DVKVTQSSRYLVKRTGEKVFLECVQDMDHENMFWYRQDPGLGLRLIYFSYDVKMKEKGDIPEGYSVSREKKERFSLILESASTNQTSMYLCASSFGVQGARTEAFFGQGTRLTVV.